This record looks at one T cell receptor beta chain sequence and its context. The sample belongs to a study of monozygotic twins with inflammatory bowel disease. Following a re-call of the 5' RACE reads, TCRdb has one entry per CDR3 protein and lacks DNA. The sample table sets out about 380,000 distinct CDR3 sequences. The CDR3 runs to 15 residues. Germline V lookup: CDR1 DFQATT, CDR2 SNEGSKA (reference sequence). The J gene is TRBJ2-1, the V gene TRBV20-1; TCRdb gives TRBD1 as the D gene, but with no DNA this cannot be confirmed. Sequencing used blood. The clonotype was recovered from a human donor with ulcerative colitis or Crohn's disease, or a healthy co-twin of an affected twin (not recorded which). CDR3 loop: CSARPDSPSYNEQFF.